The present T cell receptor beta chain was sequenced within a study of CD8 T cells in Susac syndrome. On the study more broadly: The Susac syndrome patients that were sequenced included roughly 6 with active disease and under ten in remission. Patients with Susac syndrome were, at the time of blood collection, therapy-naive, maintained on corticosteroids, or maintained on intravenous immunoglobulin alone.

When the RNA was reverse transcribed, random hexamers were used with an input of about 0.45 to 1 ug. MiXCR, run by TCRdb on the immunoSEQ multiplex PCR reads, gives a single entry per CDR3 protein. The table lists over 140,000 distinct CDR3 sequences, around 93% of them singletons. Germline CDR1 and CDR2: LNHDA and SQIVND (reference sequence). J lost 4 bases, V lost 4 bases, and 9 bases had no gene match. The CDR3 is made up of 15 amino acids. Material: CD4+ T cells from PBMCs. This chain links TRBV19 with TRBJ1-1; 7 bases are shared with TRBD1. This clonotype was sampled from a human donor with Susac syndrome. The CDR3 protein is CASSTRDSKTTEAFF. CDR3 bases: TGTGCCAGTAGTACGAGGGACAGTAAGACCACTGAAGCTTTCTTT.